A single sample gave rise to the 15 T cell receptor beta chains below, sequenced in a study of T cells in Graves' hyperthyroidism and ophthalmopathy. Template material for amplifying TCR beta CDR3 regions consisted of RNA transcripts. Using the HTBI primer set, a first-round RT-PCR was run on the TCR CDR3. Each CDR3 protein is one row after TCRdb ran MiXCR on the multiplex PCR reads. The repertoire includes roughly 710,000 distinct CDR3 sequences, 30% to 40% of them detected once, and around 30% sits in the top ten. The sequenced sample consisted of blood. Receptors originate from a woman between 40 and 50 years old with Graves' hyperthyroidism.

This clonotype was observed a few times. V is TRBV6-6 and J is TRBJ1-2; D unclear. V gave up 2 bases and J gave up 6 bases, with 13 bases separating them. The germline CDR1 and CDR2 sequences are MNHNY and SVGAGI (reference sequence). The CDR3 is made up of 14 amino acids. The CDR3 reads CASSYDPTQHGYTF. CDR3 in DNA: TGTGCCAGCAGTTACGATCCAACCCAGCATGGCTACACCTTC.

This clonotype was picked up many times. The chain recombines TRBV7-8 with TRBJ1-5; 7 bases align to TRBD1. CDR1 and CDR2 from the germline V gene are SGHVS and FQNEAQ. V lost 4 bases and J lost 6; bases outside the gene matches: 3. The CDR3 runs to 13 residues. CDR3 nucleotide sequence: TGTGCCAGCAGCTATACAGGGGTTCAGCCCCAGCATTTT. It specifies CASSYTGVQPQHF.

As concerns this clonotype: A much larger clone differs from this one at a single base, so this may be a read error. J is TRBJ2-7 and V is TRBV6-5; perhaps D is TRBD1 or TRBD2 (5 bases each). The germline V gene encodes CDR1 MNHEY and CDR2 SVGAGI. The CDR3 runs 13 residues. V dropped 3 bases and J dropped 5 bases, with 11 bases sitting between them. Here the CDR3 DNA reads TGTGCCAGCAGTTATCGGGACGGCCACGAGCAGTACTTC. It is translated as CASSYRDGHEQYF.

This clonotype came up many times. The rearrangement links TRBV7-3 to TRBJ2-2; tentative D call: TRBD2 (5 bases). CDR3 length: 13 residues. Trimming pared 8 bases from V and 2 bases from J, leaving 9 bases between. CDR1 and CDR2 (germline): SGHTA, FQGTGA. The CDR3 DNA sequence: TGTGCCAGCGGGAGTCAAAACACCGGGGAGCTGTTTTTT. This gives the protein CASGSQNTGELFF.

To note about this clonotype: A much larger clone differs from this one at a single base, so this may be a read error. The chain links TRBV2 to TRBJ1-3; 7 bases agree with TRBD1. CDR3 length equals 14 residues. From germline, CDR1 is SNHLY and CDR2 FYNNEI. CDR3 amino acids: CAGSTGQLGNTIYF. CDR3 nucleotides: TGTGCCGGCAGCACGGGACAGCTCGGAAACACCATATATTTT.

This clonotype was observed at least ten times. The chain employs TRBV16 and TRBJ1-6; D remains ambiguous. CDR3 length equals 15 residues. Looked up from germline, CDR1 is KGHSY and CDR2 is FQNENV. Deletions cut 10 bases from V and 1 base from J, with 14 bases between. The CDR3 here is CATNPRASYNSPLHF. The CDR3 DNA reads TGTGCCACCAACCCACGAGCGTCCTATAATTCACCCCTCCACTTT. Filled out from reference TRBV16 and TRBJ1-6, the complete variable domain reads GEEVAQTPKHLVRGEGQKAKLYCAPIKGHSYVFWYQQVLKNEFKFLISFQNENVFDETGMPKERFSAKCLPNSPCSLEIQATKLEDSAVYFCATNPRASYNSPLHFGNGTRLTVT.

The rearrangement uses TRBV29-1 and TRBJ1-1; no firm D call. This CDR3 region has 10 residues. V was trimmed by 3 bases and J by 11 bases, leaving 10 bases between them. Germline-derived CDR1 and CDR2 are SQVTM and ANQGSEA. The CDR3 loop is CSVDGVGAFF. CDR3 nucleotides: TGCAGCGTTGACGGGGTGGGGGCTTTCTTT. Variable domain in full (rest from reference TRBV29-1 and TRBJ1-1): SAVISQKPSRDICQRGTSLTIQCQVDSQVTMMFWYRQQPGQSLTLIATANQGSEATYESGFVIDKFPISRPNLTFSTLTVSNMSPEDSSIYLCSVDGVGAFFGQGTRLTVV.

The rearrangement links TRBV6-5 to TRBJ2-6; perhaps TRBD2 as D (5 bases). The CDR3 length is 16 residues. The germline gives CDR1 MNHEY, CDR2 SVGAGI. V was pared by 6 bases and J by 1 base, with 13 bases between. The CDR3 is CASSLSGESGANVLTF. CDR3 DNA: TGTGCCAGCAGCCTCAGTGGGGAGTCTGGGGCCAACGTCCTGACTTTC.

This clonotype was observed at least ten times. The chain uses TRBV29-1 and TRBJ1-3; D not certain. The ends were cut back, 7 bases at V and 0 bases at J, with 16 bases in the middle. This CDR3 has 15 residues. CDR1 and CDR2 (germline): SQVTM, ANQGSEA. This CDR3 is CSAQRGRASGNTIYF. The CDR3 nucleotides read TGCAGCGCCCAACGAGGGCGCGCCTCTGGAAACACCATATATTTT.

A remark on this clonotype: The junction and the germline gene differ at one end; a read error may be behind it. The genes are TRBV5-1 and TRBJ2-5; 7 nucleotides agree with TRBD1. Near its end, the DNA agrees better with TRBJ2-1, so the J call may be wrong. The CDR3 runs to 15 residues. The germline V gene encodes CDR1 SGHRS and CDR2 YFSETQ. CDR3 in DNA: TGTGCCAGCAGCTTAGGGACAGCCTCCTACAATGAGCAGTTCTTC. It yields the protein CASSLGTASYNEQFF.

This clonotype was picked up a small number of times. The CDR3 here is CASSLKGQGAATEAFF. The CDR3 coding sequence is TGTGCCAGCAGTTTAAAGGGACAGGGGGCCGCCACTGAAGCTTTCTTT. The chain links TRBV12-3 or TRBV12-4 to TRBJ1-1; 12 nucleotides match TRBD1. This CDR3 region has 16 residues. The V and J ends lost 2 bases and 4 bases, in that order; junction bases with no gene match: 5.

The table lists this clonotype with many counts. The rearrangement uses TRBV6-1 and TRBJ1-1; D possibly corresponds to TRBD1 (5 bases). V lost 6 bases and J 3 bases, leaving 11 bases between the germline ends. CDR3 length: 13 amino acids. Germline CDR1 is MNHNS and CDR2 is SASEGT. The CDR3: CASRDAGDTEAFF. The CDR3 bases are TGTGCCAGCAGGGACGCGGGGGACACTGAAGCTTTCTTT.

This rearrangement joins TRBV9 to TRBJ1-2; 8 nucleotides line up with TRBD1. The CDR3 runs 13 residues. The germline gives CDR1 SGDLS, CDR2 YYNGEE. With 6 bases clipped from V and 9 bases from J, the junction kept 10 bases outside the gene matches. The CDR3 reads CASTTGGDRSYTF. The CDR3 nucleotides read TGTGCCAGCACCACCGGAGGGGACAGGAGCTACACCTTC.

This clonotype was detected a few times. The chain links TRBV29-1 to TRBJ2-3, with 12 bases identical to TRBD2. Losses at the gene ends were 4 bases for V and 4 bases for J; bases not matched to a gene: 6. The CDR3 runs to 15 residues. Germline CDR1 is SQVTM and CDR2 is ANQGSEA. CDR3 nucleotide sequence: TGCAGCGTTGGGACCCTAGCGGGAGGGGCAGATACGCAGTATTTT. This gives the protein CSVGTLAGGADTQYF.

Notes on this clonotype: One junction end disagrees with the germline gene, perhaps due to a read error. The V call is TRBV7-9, the J call TRBJ1-2; possible D gene TRBD1, 6 bases. The CDR3 extends over 15 amino acids. Germline CDR1 SEHNR, CDR2 FQNEAQ (reference sequence). The CDR3 spells CAGSPGGGPVDGYTF. The CDR3 DNA sequence: TGTGCCGGCAGCCCCGGGGGGGGGCCGGTCGATGGCTACACCTTC.